This entry lists 17 T cell receptor beta chains sequenced from one sample in a study of tumor-infiltrating lymphocytes in primary liver carcinoma. Priming with a constant-region primer yielded TCR beta cDNA from approximately 500 ng total RNA. Three-round nested multiplex PCR performed with slightly modified ARM-PCR produced the TCR beta libraries. Researchers ran the first two PCR rounds for approximately 10 cycles each with TRBV1-TRBV30 forward primers and a C-beta reverse primer. A single record per CDR3 protein comes from TCRdb applying MiXCR to the multiplex PCR reads. The sample carries approximately 340,000 distinct CDR3 sequences, approximately 64% recorded once. In addition to blood RNA drawn from unsorted whole blood, germline DNA was extracted. The material sequenced was peripheral blood. These receptor sequences come from a man aged 40-50 years with primary liver carcinoma and hepatitis B virus infection.

In the case of this clonotype: No conserved phenylalanine or tryptophan is present at the end of the CDR3, so a read error is the likely explanation. V gene TRBV28 combines with J gene TRBJ1-5; D unresolved. The V and J ends lost 3 bases and 6 bases respectively, with 6 bases between them. This CDR3 comprises 12 residues. From germline, CDR1 is MDHEN and CDR2 SYDVKM. The CDR3 sequence: CASSFGSQPQHL. CDR3 nucleotide sequence: TGTGCCAGCAGTTTTGGGAGTCAGCCCCAGCATCTT.

As regards this clonotype: The junction differs from germline at one of its ends, possibly a read error. V is TRBV6-5 and J is TRBJ2-7; the match to TRBD2 covers 10 bases. Germline V gene data show CDR1 as MNHEY and CDR2 as SVGAGI. This CDR3 region has 16 residues. CDR3 nucleotides: TGTGCCAGGAGTTACGGGCTAGCGGGAGTATCGGGGGAGCAGTACTTC. The encoded protein is CARSYGLAGVSGEQYF.

Worth noting for this clonotype: This may be a read error, as it is one base from a much larger clone. This chain joins TRBV6-5 and TRBJ2-2; either TRBD1 or TRBD2 may supply D (6 bases each). The germline V and J ends were trimmed by 5 bases and 10 bases, with 14 bases remaining between them. The CDR3 is 13 residues long. Germline CDR1 MNHEY, CDR2 SVGAGI. This chain's CDR3 is CASSPRGEVELFF. The CDR3 region has the DNA TGTGCCAGCAGTCCAAGGGGGGAAGTGGAGCTGTTTTTT.

This clonotype appeared a few times. The chain recombines TRBV4-3 with TRBJ1-5, with a tentative D call TRBD1 (5 bases). V lost 0 bases and J lost 2, with 17 bases in between. CDR1 and CDR2 (germline): LGHNA, YSLEER. This CDR3 spans 18 amino acids. Here the CDR3 DNA reads TGCGCCAGCAGCCAAGATTACGAAGGGGCTCGCGGCAATCAGCCCCAGCATTTT. Translated, it gives CASSQDYEGARGNQPQHF.

Of note for this clonotype: Since a much larger clone is just one base distant, this may be a read error. The rearrangement links TRBV6-5 to TRBJ1-2, with D hard to call. V was pared by 7 bases and J by 4 bases, with 10 bases between. Germline-derived CDR1 and CDR2 are MNHEY and SVGAGI. This CDR3 is 12 amino acids long. The CDR3 DNA sequence: TGTGCCAGCATAGCAACGTTCTATGGCTACACCTTC. It is translated as CASIATFYGYTF.

The chain couples TRBV7-8 to TRBJ1-5; D perhaps matches TRBD1 (6 bases). Per germline, CDR1 SGHVS and CDR2 FQNEAQ. Trimming cost V 3 bases and J 3 bases, with 9 bases left between them. This CDR3 contains 14 residues. The CDR3 bases are TGTGCCAGCAGCTTGGGGGGGCTCAATCAGCCCCAGCATTTT. Its translation: CASSLGGLNQPQHF.

On this clonotype itself: Lacking the conserved final phenylalanine or tryptophan, this CDR3 likely reflects a read error. The chain is built from TRBV4-3 and TRBJ1-5, with D unclear. Per the germline V gene, CDR1 is LGHNA and CDR2 is YSLEER. The CDR3 spans 13 residues. Trimming removed 1 base at V and 5 bases at J, with 6 bases between. DNA for the CDR3: TGCGCCAGCAGCCAAGGAGTTCATCAGCCCCAGCATTAT. Protein sequence: CASSQGVHQPQHY.

Comments on this clonotype: A read error may explain this, as a much larger clone is one base away. The J gene is TRBJ2-2, the V gene TRBV12-3 or TRBV12-4; D is uncertain. V dropped 6 bases and J dropped 9 bases, with 14 bases sitting between them. This CDR3 region has 13 residues. CDR3 coding DNA: TGTGCCAGCAGCTACGACTCGTACCGGGAGCTGTTTTTT. Its protein product is CASSYDSYRELFF.

In its sample, this clonotype was seen a few times. The chain combines TRBV6-1 with TRBJ1-2; D remains unclear. Trimming cost V 1 base and J 2 bases, with 8 bases left between them. The CDR3 spans 14 residues. Germline CDR1 MNHNS, CDR2 SASEGT. CDR3 protein: CASSEERLNYGYTF. The CDR3 nucleotides are TGTGCCAGCAGTGAAGAACGGCTGAACTATGGCTACACCTTC.

Only a few counts were recorded for this clonotype. It is likely a read error, because the conserved phenylalanine at the end of the CDR3 is missing. The chain couples TRBV11-1 to TRBJ2-1; tentative D call: TRBD2 (6 bases). Germline CDR1 reads SGHAT; CDR2 reads FQDESV (reference sequence). Trimming pared 1 base from V and 8 bases from J, leaving 18 bases between. This CDR3 comprises 16 residues. Here the CDR3 DNA reads TGTGCCAGCAGCTTAGGCCTGGGACTCCCTACGCATGAGCAGTTCATC. Translating gives CASSLGLGLPTHEQFI.

There are a few counts of this clonotype. This chain joins TRBV5-1 and TRBJ1-4; D is unclear. Looked up from germline, CDR1 is SGHRS and CDR2 is YFSETQ. This CDR3 has 15 residues. V lost 4 bases to trimming and J lost 10 bases, with 20 bases between them. CDR3 protein: CASSQVVGKDGKLFF. CDR3 DNA sequence: TGCGCCAGCAGCCAAGTAGTGGGCAAGGACGGAAAACTGTTTTTT.

With respect to this clonotype: Possible read error: a much larger clone is one base away. The V call is TRBV29-1, the J call TRBJ2-7, with D tentatively TRBD1 or TRBD2 (5 bases each). In germline, CDR1 is SQVTM, CDR2 ANQGSEA. The CDR3 loop spans 13 amino acids. Between the trimmed V and J ends, which lost 8 bases and 2 bases, there was a span of 16 bases. The CDR3 nucleotides read TGCAGCCTTGCCGGGACGTCAGCCTACGAGCAGTACTTC. Translation gives CSLAGTSAYEQYF.

This clonotype was detected once. The chain carries TRBV6-1 and TRBJ2-2; 11 bases fit TRBD1. Germline-derived CDR1 and CDR2 are MNHNS and SASEGT. The V and J ends lost 2 bases and 6 bases, in that order; junction bases with no gene match: 5. The CDR3 extends over 16 amino acids. CDR3 nucleotide sequence: TGTGCCAGCAGTGAATGGAAGGGACAGGGGGCCGGGGAGCTGTTTTTT. Its protein product is CASSEWKGQGAGELFF.

This clonotype has ten or more counts. This chain joins TRBV10-3 and TRBJ2-1; tentatively, D is TRBD2 (5 bases). Germline V lookup: CDR1 ENHRY, CDR2 SYGVKD. The CDR3 runs 13 residues. Trimming took off 8 bases at V and 0 bases at J, with 8 bases between the two ends. This CDR3 is CAIRGSSYNEQFF. The CDR3 DNA sequence: TGTGCCATCCGTGGGAGCTCCTACAATGAGCAGTTCTTC.

In regard to this clonotype: Sequence at one end of the junction differs from germline and may be a read error. The rearrangement links TRBV5-5 to TRBJ2-1; D is ambiguous. The germline V gene encodes CDR1 SGHKS and CDR2 YYEKEE (reference sequence). The CDR3 spans 14 residues. This CDR3 is CAGSLVDRANEQFF. For the CDR3, the DNA is TGTGCCGGCAGCTTGGTTGACCGAGCGAATGAGCAGTTCTTC.

This clonotype was recorded a few times. The chain combines TRBV10-2 with TRBJ2-3; 9 nucleotides match TRBD2. CDR1 WSHSY and CDR2 SAAADI come from the germline V gene. The CDR3 is made up of 18 amino acids. The J segment lost 2 bases and the V segment lost 4 bases, leaving 13 bases of the junction unmatched. The CDR3 DNA follows: TGCGCCAGCAGTGGCTCAGTCAGCCTAGCGGGGTACACAGATACGCAGTATTTT. This encodes CASSGSVSLAGYTDTQYF.

Details on this clonotype: The conserved closing phenylalanine or tryptophan is absent in this CDR3, likely reflecting a read error. The chain employs TRBV14 and TRBJ1-2; a possible D gene is TRBD1 (5 bases). Germline values: CDR1 SGHDN, CDR2 FVKESK. This CDR3 contains 14 residues. V lost 1 base to trimming and J lost 4 bases, with 10 bases between them. CDR3 sequence reads: CASSQVRDGYGYTL. In DNA, the CDR3 is TGTGCCAGCAGCCAAGTGAGGGACGGCTATGGCTACACCCTC.